A single sample gave rise to the 24 T cell receptor beta chains below, sequenced in a study of blood T cell repertoires in COVID-19. The protocol was immunoSEQ multiplex PCR, while the TCRdb copy is restricted to in-frame clones and leaves out a portion. The repertoire holds some 150,000 clones, with 75% to 90% as singletons. What was sequenced was peripheral blood. The source is a woman in her thirties or forties with acute or convalescent COVID-19.

The CDR3 region has the DNA TGTGCCAGCAGTCGACACGAGACAGGGGGGACTGAAGCTTTCTTT. It translates to CASSRHETGGTEAFF. This chain connects TRBV6-5 to TRBJ1-1; TRBD1 matches 9 bases. In germline, CDR1 is MNHEY, CDR2 SVGAGI. V lost 5 bases to trimming and J lost 5 bases; unmatched junction nucleotides: 9. There are 15 residues in the CDR3.

The chain employs TRBV28 and TRBJ1-6, with D possibly TRBD1 on 5 matching bases. The V gene lost 2 bases and the J gene lost 3 bases, with 14 bases spanning the gap. CDR1 and CDR2 from the germline V gene are MDHEN and SYDVKM. CDR3 size: 17 residues. CDR3 bases: TGTGCCAGCAGTTTAATGGGAGGGGAAGGCTATAATTCACCCCTCCACTTT. Its protein product is CASSLMGGEGYNSPLHF.

This clone is a singleton in its sample. CDR3 region: CASLTGREQYF. DNA for the CDR3: TGTGCCAGCCTTACGGGGAGGGAGCAGTACTTC. The rearrangement uses TRBV11-2 and TRBJ2-7, with D possibly TRBD2 on 6 matching bases. The V and J ends lost 8 bases and 7 bases respectively, with 12 bases between them. This CDR3 region has 11 residues. Germline V gene sequence: CDR1 SGHAT, CDR2 FQNNGV.

The rearrangement uses TRBV19 and TRBJ1-2; D gene unclear. CDR3 size: 15 residues. Deletions cut 0 bases from V and 4 bases from J, with 12 bases between. The germline CDR1 and CDR2 sequences are LNHDA and SQIVND (reference sequence). CDR3 residues: CASSIEEGLVYGYTF. CDR3 sequence (DNA): TGTGCCAGTAGTATAGAAGAGGGATTGGTCTATGGCTACACCTTC. The full variable domain, completed using reference TRBV19 and TRBJ1-2, is DGGITQSPKYLFRKEGQNVTLSCEQNLNHDAMYWYRQDPGQGLRLIYYSQIVNDFQKGDIAEGYSVSREKKESFPLTVTSAQKNPTAFYLCASSIEEGLVYGYTFGSGTRLTVV.

V usage is TRBV23-1 and J usage is TRBJ1-6; 7 nucleotides match TRBD1. TRBV23-1 is an ORF for which the function is uncertain. The CDR3 is made up of 16 amino acids. V shed 8 bases and J 7 bases; nucleotides not matched to a gene: 14. The CDR3 DNA sequence: TGCGCCAGCTCGGCCCCTGGGGGACAGAAGAATTCACCCCTCCACTTT. It yields the protein CASSAPGGQKNSPLHF.

Here the CDR3 reads CASSPDTQETQYF. The CDR3 DNA follows: TGTGCCAGCTCACCAGACACCCAAGAGACCCAGTACTTC. The V and J genes are TRBV18 and TRBJ2-5; no clear D gene. This CDR3 is 13 amino acids long. Germline loops: CDR1 KGHSH, CDR2 LQKENI. The V end was cut by 2 bases, the J end by 1 base, with 5 bases between.

This clone appeared a few times. V is TRBV4-1 and J is TRBJ1-5, with D perhaps matching TRBD1 (5 bases). Looked up from germline, CDR1 is MGHRA and CDR2 is YSYEKL. The CDR3 is 13 residues long. Trimming cost V 0 bases and J 11 bases, with 11 bases left between them. The CDR3 bases are TGCGCCAGCAGCCAAGAGGATACGGGGGCCCAGCATTTT. This codes for CASSQEDTGAQHF.

The chain combines TRBV29-1 with TRBJ2-7, with TRBD2 matching over 8 bases. The germline CDR1 and CDR2 sequences are SQVTM and ANQGSEA. The V segment lost 5 bases and the J segment 7 bases; nucleotides outside the gene matches: 10. The CDR3 spans 13 residues. CDR3 sequence (DNA): TGCAGCGTTCAACGAGCGGGAGCGGGTGAGCAGTACTTC. Amino acid sequence: CSVQRAGAGEQYF.

This rearrangement joins TRBV10-1 to TRBJ2-3; D perhaps matches TRBD1 (6 bases). V was shortened by 0 bases and J by 5 bases, with 12 bases between the two germline ends. The CDR3 spans 15 residues. Germline V lookup: CDR1 WNHNN, CDR2 SYGVQD (reference sequence). DNA for the CDR3: TGCGCCAGCAGTGAGTCGGCAGGGGTGAAAGATACGCAGTATTTT. Translating gives CASSESAGVKDTQYF.

The gene calls are TRBV5-6 and TRBJ2-7; 9 nucleotides align to TRBD2. This CDR3 comprises 19 residues. J lost 1 base, V lost 0 bases, and 14 bases had no gene match. Germline V CDR1 and CDR2: SGHDT, YYEEEE. CDR3 coding DNA: TGTGCCAGCAGCTTGGGGCATGGCGGTTATAGCGGGAGATCCTACGAGCAGTACTTC. Its translation: CASSLGHGGYSGRSYEQYF. The whole variable domain, filled in from reference TRBV5-6 and TRBJ2-7, reads DAGVTQSPTHLIKTRGQQVTLRCSPKSGHDTVSWYQQALGQGPQFIFQYYEEEERQRGNFPDRFSGHQFPNYSSELNVNALLLGDSALYLCASSLGHGGYSGRSYEQYFGPGTRLTVT.

The V gene is TRBV5-1, the J gene TRBJ2-7; 8 positions match TRBD2. Looked up from germline, CDR1 is SGHRS and CDR2 is YFSETQ. CDR3 length: 15 amino acids. Trimming took 1 base from V and 5 from J; bases not matched to a gene: 8. The CDR3 is CASSLNGGRFDEQYF. DNA of the CDR3: TGCGCCAGCAGCTTGAACGGCGGGAGGTTCGACGAGCAGTACTTC.

The chain employs TRBV18 and TRBJ1-1, with unresolved D. Germline CDR1 KGHSH, CDR2 LQKENI. Trimming pared 2 bases from V and 1 base from J, leaving 8 bases between. The CDR3 is 14 residues long. The CDR3 DNA follows: TGTGCCAGCTCACCAATCCCGGGGAACACTGAAGCTTTCTTT. This sequence encodes CASSPIPGNTEAFF.

This clone showed up just once. J is TRBJ2-7 and V is TRBV19, with D possibly matching TRBD1 (6 bases). Deletions cut 5 bases from V and 0 bases from J, with 20 bases between. The CDR3 has 17 amino acids. The germline V gene has CDR1 LNHDA and CDR2 SQIVND (reference sequence). CDR3 bases: TGTGCCAGTAGTCCCCAAGTGTACAGGGCGAGCTCCTACGAGCAGTACTTC. It encodes CASSPQVYRASSYEQYF.

The chain couples TRBV9 to TRBJ2-5; perhaps TRBD2 as D (5 bases). Trimming pared 3 bases from V and 2 bases from J, leaving 11 bases between. CDR1 is SGDLS and CDR2 is YYNGEE in the germline V gene. The length of the CDR3 is 14 residues. This CDR3 is CASSAGLSQETQYF. DNA of the CDR3: TGTGCCAGCAGCGCCGGACTGTCTCAAGAGACCCAGTACTTC.

The rearrangement uses TRBV2 and TRBJ1-5; D gene ambiguous. The CDR3 is made up of 12 amino acids. Germline lookup yields CDR1 SNHLY and CDR2 FYNNEI. Trimming removed 3 bases at V and 9 bases at J, with 9 bases between. The CDR3 nucleotides read TGTGCCAGCAGTGATGAGTTAAGGCCCCAGCATTTT. Encoded protein: CASSDELRPQHF.

The CDR3 here is CASSEWGGSAGELFF. The CDR3 nucleotides read TGTGCCAGCAGTGAATGGGGAGGGTCCGCCGGGGAGCTGTTTTTT. V and J are TRBV6-1 and TRBJ2-2; 7 bases agree with TRBD2. CDR1 and CDR2 (germline): MNHNS, SASEGT. The length of the CDR3 is 15 residues. After removal of 2 bases from V and 6 bases from J, the junction contained 6 bases not matched to a gene.

This chain connects TRBV4-2 to TRBJ2-1; perhaps TRBD2 as D (6 bases). The CDR3 covers 15 residues. The germline CDR1 and CDR2 sequences are LGHNA and YNFKEQ. V was clipped by 4 bases and J by 0 bases, with 10 bases between them. CDR3 sequence: CASSPAAGSYNEQFF. CDR3 nucleotides: TGTGCCAGCAGCCCCGCAGCGGGCTCCTACAATGAGCAGTTCTTC.

This clone was picked up many times. The chain links TRBV19 to TRBJ2-7; tentatively, D is TRBD1 (5 bases). The CDR3 loop spans 16 amino acids. V shed 8 bases and J shed 5 bases, with 25 bases lying between them. Germline V CDR1 and CDR2: LNHDA, SQIVND (reference sequence). This chain's CDR3 is CASAKTVGMESHEQYF. The CDR3 nucleotides are TGTGCCAGTGCCAAGACAGTGGGTATGGAAAGCCACGAGCAGTACTTC. The full variable domain, rest sourced from reference TRBV19 and TRBJ2-7, is DGGITQSPKYLFRKEGQNVTLSCEQNLNHDAMYWYRQDPGQGLRLIYYSQIVNDFQKGDIAEGYSVSREKKESFPLTVTSAQKNPTAFYLCASAKTVGMESHEQYFGPGTRLTVT.

V is TRBV25-1 and J is TRBJ2-1, with 10 bases identical to TRBD2. Germline CDR1 and CDR2: MGHDK and SYGVNS. Unmatched junction bases numbered 8, after V lost 8 bases and J lost 4 bases. The CDR3 length is 15 residues. This chain's CDR3 is CASSQAGGGYNEQFF. For the CDR3, the DNA is TGTGCCAGCTCCCAAGCGGGAGGGGGGTACAATGAGCAGTTCTTC.

CDR3 nucleotides: TGTGCCAGCAGTTACGGGGCAGGGGAAGGCTATGGCTACACCTTC. Protein product: CASSYGAGEGYGYTF. This chain connects TRBV6-5 to TRBJ1-2; tentatively, D is TRBD1 (6 bases). CDR1 MNHEY and CDR2 SVGAGI come from the germline V gene. The V gene lost 2 bases and the J gene lost 4 bases, with 14 bases spanning the gap. This CDR3 has 15 residues.

The chain has TRBV4-1 and TRBJ2-2, with D possibly TRBD2 on 6 matching bases. V was pared by 0 bases and J by 3 bases, with 11 bases between. CDR1 and CDR2 (germline): MGHRA, YSYEKL. This CDR3 is built from 16 residues. The CDR3 protein is CASSQDLLAHTGELFF. The CDR3 bases are TGCGCCAGCAGCCAAGATTTACTAGCTCACACCGGGGAGCTGTTTTTT.

This sequence joins TRBV7-6 and TRBJ2-2; 8 nucleotides match TRBD2. CDR1 and CDR2 (germline): SGHVS, FNYEAQ. This CDR3 spans 17 amino acids. J was trimmed by 1 base and V by 3 bases; bases with no gene match: 7. CDR3 loop: CASSLKSGGGNTGELFF. In DNA form, the CDR3 reads TGTGCCAGCAGCTTGAAAAGCGGGGGTGGGAACACCGGGGAGCTGTTTTTT. The full variable domain, with the rest looked up from reference TRBV7-6 and TRBJ2-2, is GAGVSQSPRYKVTKRGQDVALRCDPISGHVSLYWYRQALGQGPEFLTYFNYEAQQDKSGLPNDRFSAERPEGSISTLTIQRTEQRDSAMYRCASSLKSGGGNTGELFFGEGSRLTVL.

The chain links TRBV11-3 to TRBJ2-7, with 10 bases identical to TRBD1. V shed 5 bases and J 10 bases; nucleotides not matched to a gene: 5. The CDR3 runs to 12 residues. Germline V gene sequence: CDR1 SGHNT, CDR2 YENEEA. DNA of the CDR3: TGTGCCAGCAGCACCGGGACAGGGGATCAGTACTTC. Translation gives CASSTGTGDQYF.

This rearrangement joins TRBV29-1 to TRBJ1-4; TRBD1 might be the D (5 bases). There are 13 residues in the CDR3. Germline V gives CDR1 SQVTM, CDR2 ANQGSEA. V lost 7 bases and J 7 bases, leaving 16 bases between the germline ends. CDR3 sequence: CSALRGFGEKLFF. As DNA, the CDR3 is TGCAGCGCGCTTAGGGGTTTTGGTGAAAAACTGTTTTTT. The full variable domain, with the rest looked up from reference TRBV29-1 and TRBJ1-4, is SAVISQKPSRDICQRGTSLTIQCQVDSQVTMMFWYRQQPGQSLTLIATANQGSEATYESGFVIDKFPISRPNLTFSTLTVSNMSPEDSSIYLCSALRGFGEKLFFGSGTQLSVL.